The 8 T cell receptor beta chains in this list originate from one sample, sequenced in a study of shared clonotypes between healthy human individuals. CD45RO-negative, CCR7-positively selected cells formed the naive CD8 fraction, excluding terminally differentiated effector memory CD45RA+ cells. Data came from immunoSEQ multiplex PCR; TCRdb stores just in-frame clones and leaves some out. The sample has approximately 2,000,000 clones; 93% are singletons. Sequenced input: naive CD8+ T cells from PBMCs. These receptors all stem from a man aged 18 to 29 in good health. Some clones in this sample may be carry-over from other donors' samples.

The V gene is TRBV11-2, the J gene TRBJ2-7; perhaps TRBD2 as D (6 bases). The CDR3 has 13 amino acids. The germline CDR1 and CDR2 sequences are SGHAT and FQNNGV. Deletions cut 2 bases from V and 5 bases from J, with 10 bases between. CDR3: CASSLYGSNEQYF. DNA of the CDR3: TGTGCCAGCAGCTTATACGGGAGCAACGAGCAGTACTTC.

This clone occurred once. In DNA form, the CDR3 reads TGTGCCAGCGCTATAGGGGCCAGGCCCCCTCCCCGAGAGACCCAGTACTTC. This translates into CASAIGARPPPRETQYF. The chain links TRBV18 to TRBJ2-5; possibly TRBD1 for D (5 bases). The CDR3 runs 17 residues. The germline V gene has CDR1 KGHSH and CDR2 LQKENI. V lost 8 bases and J 4 bases, leaving 26 bases between the germline ends.

This clone occurred a few times. The chain couples TRBV10-1 to TRBJ1-5; 9 bases agree with TRBD1. CDR1 and CDR2 from the germline V gene are WNHNN and SYGVQD (reference sequence). The CDR3 contains 16 residues. Trimming cost V 2 bases and J 8 bases; bases outside gene matches: 10. The CDR3 sequence: CASSEAGTGSGKPQHF. The DNA of the CDR3 is TGCGCCAGCAGTGAGGCCGGGACAGGGAGTGGGAAGCCCCAGCATTTT.

As concerns this clone: Other DNA sequences in the sample encode the same CDR3. The chain carries TRBV9 and TRBJ2-3, with D unclear. This CDR3 comprises 12 residues. CDR1 is SGDLS and CDR2 is YYNGEE in the germline V gene. V was pared by 3 bases and J by 2 bases, with 4 bases between. As DNA, the CDR3 is TGTGCCAGCAGCGGTTACACAGATACGCAGTATTTT. This sequence encodes CASSGYTDTQYF.

This chain links TRBV29-1 with TRBJ1-2; D is ambiguous. V was trimmed by 7 bases and J by 8 bases, leaving 17 bases between them. The CDR3 has 12 amino acids. In germline, CDR1 is SQVTM, CDR2 ANQGSEA. The CDR3 here is CSARKGSSGYTF. Here the CDR3 DNA reads TGCAGCGCCCGAAAAGGATCCAGCGGCTACACCTTC.

This chain connects TRBV5-4 to TRBJ1-1; D is ambiguous. The CDR3 length is 12 residues. Germline assignment: CDR1 SGHNT and CDR2 YYREEE (reference sequence). The ends were cut back, 5 bases at V and 2 bases at J, with 7 bases in the middle. The CDR3 DNA is TGTGCCAGCAGGGCCGGTAACACTGAAGCTTTCTTT. This codes for CASRAGNTEAFF.

The sample holds a few counts of this clone. The chain combines TRBV19 with TRBJ1-1, with D uncertain. Per the germline V gene, CDR1 is LNHDA and CDR2 is SQIVND (reference sequence). With 2 bases removed from V and 5 bases from J, the gap between germline ends came to 12 bases. This CDR3 has 14 residues. CDR3 nucleotides: TGTGCCAGTAGTATACAAGGGATTTGGACTGAAGCTTTCTTT. Translated, it gives CASSIQGIWTEAFF.

The CDR3 protein is CASSEQPYGYTF. The CDR3 DNA follows: TGTGCCAGCAGTGAACAACCCTATGGCTACACCTTC. This chain uses TRBV6-1 with TRBJ1-2; D uncertain. The CDR3 loop spans 12 amino acids. From germline, CDR1 is MNHNS and CDR2 SASEGT. The ends were cut back, 2 bases at V and 4 bases at J, with 5 bases in the middle.